Detailed here is one T cell receptor (beta chain). As yet, its antigen is unknown. The data originate from a study of blood T cells in healthy people across ages. Trimming left V 6 bases short and J 9 bases short, with 13 bases between. The CDR3 has 12 amino acids. CDR1 is SGHRS and CDR2 is YFSETQ in the germline V gene. For the second PCR, which ran for about 7 to 11 cycles, a sample-barcoded 5' primer and a J-beta primer mix were used. Through a template-switch adaptor with 12 random nucleotides, each cDNA molecule received a tag. Each CDR3 protein is one row after TCRdb ran MiXCR on the 5' RACE reads. The top ten clones hold 30% to 40% of a sample with hundreds of thousands of distinct CDR3 sequences, roughly 50% of them seen once. Isolated per sample were at least 7 million PBMCs. Study-wide points: Long-lived donors exceeded aged donors in naive CD4+ cells and diversity.

The J gene is TRBJ2-1, the V gene TRBV5-1, with no clear D. Sequenced input: blood. The clonotype was recovered from a man aged 60 to 75 in good health. The CDR3 DNA is TGCGCCAGCAACGGCTCCTCCCTTGAGCAGTTCTTC. This encodes CASNGSSLEQFF.